Below, one TCR beta chain is given with its context. The antigen it recognizes is unknown. Base-call qualities are not available, and no considerably larger clone is one nucleotide away. What this sample's treatment or condition label stands for: some 20 received Ad26.COV2.S at low or high dose, single or two shots; five or six received placebo; per-sample allocation not given. For vaccine and placebo recipients, the sequenced repertoires came from samples collected on day 63 after the first injection. Between 29 July and 7 August 2020, Cohort 1b enrolled about two dozen adults aged 18-55 years at one site in Boston, USA. Ad26.COV2.S consisted of a replication-incompetent adenovirus type 26 vector by which a prefusion-stabilized SARS-CoV-2 spike protein from the original Wuhan strain was expressed. TCRbeta CDR3 regions were sequenced with the immunoSEQ Assay. After extraction, genomic DNA underwent amplification by bias-controlled multiplex PCR, followed by high-throughput sequencing. The source study handled its data this way. To quantify the absolute abundance of each unique TCRbeta CDR3 region, sequences were collapsed and filtered. T cell fraction was estimated by normalizing TCRbeta template counts to usable DNA, which was measured by amplifying reference genes present in all nucleated cells. Repertoire TCRs were annotated as SARS-CoV-2-specific by exact matching of V gene, CDR3 amino acid sequence and J gene to a known reactive TCR set. The reference SARS-CoV-2 TCR set was obtained from MIRA and was filtered for enrichment in COVID-19-positive ImmuneCODE repertoires, whereby public or cross-reactive TCRs were removed. Drawing on the MIRA antigens, annotated TCRs were analysed further at the level of specific ORF or position within ORF. Depth was the summed frequency of annotated unique rearrangements, while breadth was defined as annotated unique rearrangements over total unique productive rearrangements. Two-sided Wilcoxon rank-sum tests were applied when comparing TCR breadth between groups. TCRdb obtained this table from immuneACCESS and retained in-frame rearrangements with V and J assigned. These tables miss some clones; where compared with another copy, unresolved V genes account for less than half of the shortfall, and the remainder is unexplained. V and J calls and clone size are given by that table; D and trimming were obtained from the DNA. This sample comprises approximately 400,000 clones, under 90% of them detected only once. The ten most abundant clones make up about 7.4% of the sample.

The sample is drawn from a study of Ad26.COV2.S vaccination and SARS-CoV-2 variants (dated by TCRdb to about 2021). As for the study more broadly: Vaccine-arm donors came from COV1001, a multicentre, randomized, double-blind, placebo-controlled phase I-IIa trial of Ad26.COV2.S in healthy adults. Participants in the trial were split at random into five groups of five each, receiving low-dose or high-dose Ad26.COV2.S once or twice, or else placebo on both occasions. Dosing of Ad26.COV2.S was intramuscular, at either 5x10^10 or 1x10^11 viral particles, delivered as one shot or as two shots spaced 56 days apart. TCRbeta repertoire sequencing was used to assess the specificity and breadth of SARS-CoV-2-reactive T cell receptors after Ad26.COV2.S vaccination. Throughout the experiments and outcome assessment, investigators stayed blinded to trial group allocation. The TCR-sequenced set comprised approximately 30 samples: approximately 19 Ad26.COV2.S vaccine recipients, 5 placebo recipients and 8 SARS-CoV-2 convalescent individuals.

General conclusions and limits of the study: The study was not powered to compare responses between vaccine doses or regimens. Vaccine and placebo recipients had comparable non-spike TCR breadth, which fits with the vaccine containing only spike. Higher spike-specific TCR breadth was observed in Ad26.COV2.S recipients than in placebo recipients (P = 0.0014). The authors noted that the TCR breadth and depth analyses may have underestimated total T cell responses. After vaccination, substantial breadth of spike-specific CD8+ and CD4+ T cell responses was reported.

The germline V gene encodes CDR1 SGHTA and CDR2 FQGNSA. Spanning cysteine to phenylalanine, the CDR3 consists of 13 amino acids. Only the CDR3 DNA is retained, 39 bases long and in frame from the first base. V is reduced by 1 base and J by 6 bases, leaving a spacing of 8 bases between them. This TCR derives from a person aged 18-60 years who received the Ad26.COV2.S COVID-19 vaccine or a placebo. The chain uses TRBV7-2 and TRBJ2-3; the D gene is perhaps TRBD2, on 5 matching bases. Sequencing was performed on peripheral blood, taken in a trial of Ad26.COV2.S vaccine versus placebo. The CDR3: CASSLGRSDTQYF. The DNA sequence reads TGTGCCAGCAGCTTAGGGAGGTCGGATACGCAGTATTTT.